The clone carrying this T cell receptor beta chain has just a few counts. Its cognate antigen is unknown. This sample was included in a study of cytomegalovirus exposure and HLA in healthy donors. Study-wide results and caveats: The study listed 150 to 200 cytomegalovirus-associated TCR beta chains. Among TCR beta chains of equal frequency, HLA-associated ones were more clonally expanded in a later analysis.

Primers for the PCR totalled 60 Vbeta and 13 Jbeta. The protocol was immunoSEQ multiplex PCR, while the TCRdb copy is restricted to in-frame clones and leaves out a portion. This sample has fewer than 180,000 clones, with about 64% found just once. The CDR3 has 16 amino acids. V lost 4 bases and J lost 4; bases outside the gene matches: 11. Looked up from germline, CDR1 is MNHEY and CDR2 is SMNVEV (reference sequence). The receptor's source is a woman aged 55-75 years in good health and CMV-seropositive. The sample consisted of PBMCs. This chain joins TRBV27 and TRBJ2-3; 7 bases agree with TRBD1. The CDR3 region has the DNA TGTGCCAGCAGTTATTTGACAGGGACGGTAGCAGATACGCAGTATTTT. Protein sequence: CASSYLTGTVADTQYF.